This record covers a single TCR beta chain. The source of the sample is a study of blood T cell repertoires in COVID-19. Study summary: The origin of the acute and convalescent COVID-19 samples was the United States, Italy and Spain.

From germline, CDR1 is WSHSY and CDR2 SAAADI. The length of the CDR3 is 16 residues. With 0 bases removed from V and 1 base from J, the gap between germline ends came to 7 bases. Using immunoSEQ multiplex PCR, the repertoire was profiled, and TCRdb retains in-frame clones only, with some absent. The data contain about 49,000 clones, roughly 84% of them singletons. The material sequenced was peripheral blood. The sequence came from a human donor in a cohort sampled during active COVID-19. The rearrangement joins TRBV10-2 to TRBJ2-6, with D maybe TRBD1 (6 bases). As DNA, the CDR3 is TGCGCCAGCAGTGAGTCGGGACATTCTGGGGCCAACGTCCTGACTTTC. Amino acid sequence: CASSESGHSGANVLTF.